The present T cell receptor beta chain was sequenced within a study of blood T cell repertoires in COVID-19. The CDR3 covers 15 residues. CDR1 SGHRS and CDR2 YFSETQ come from the germline V gene. V lost 6 bases to trimming and J lost 2 bases; unmatched junction nucleotides: 7. Data came from immunoSEQ multiplex PCR; TCRdb stores just in-frame clones and leaves some out. The data show hundreds of thousands of clones, over 75% seen once. The count of this clone is one. This TCR derives from a man aged 18 to 35 who had recovered from COVID-19. The J gene is TRBJ2-3, the V gene TRBV5-1, with 9 positions matching TRBD2. Sequenced sample: PBMCs or T cells enriched from blood (not recorded which). This CDR3 reads CASMEGGRATDTQYF. The CDR3, as DNA: TGCGCCAGCATGGAGGGCGGGAGGGCCACAGATACGCAGTATTTT. The whole variable domain, filled in from reference TRBV5-1 and TRBJ2-3, reads KAGVTQTPRYLIKTRGQQVTLSCSPISGHRSVSWYQQTPGQGLQFLFEYFSETQRNKGNFPGRFSGRQFSNSRSEMNVSTLELGDSALYLCASMEGGRATDTQYFGPGTRLTVL.